This TCR beta chain came from a study of blood T cell repertoires in COVID-19. Study context: The United States, Italy and Spain were the sources of the acute and convalescent COVID-19 samples.

The repertoire was sequenced with immunoSEQ multiplex PCR; TCRdb's copy has only in-frame clones and lacks some. This table has more than 110,000 clones, roughly 88% appearing once. Participants spanned ages roughly 18 to 95 years and resided in 20 to 25 US areas. Cohort 3 donors were reported recovered after two negative PCRs, clearance, or symptom resolution. This CDR3 region has 14 residues. Per the germline V gene, CDR1 is SGHDT and CDR2 is YYEEEE. With 2 bases removed from V and 0 bases from J, the gap between germline ends came to 5 bases. This clone was counted a few times. This receptor was taken from a man aged 50 to 60 who had recovered from COVID-19. This chain connects TRBV5-6 to TRBJ1-4, with D unresolved. Source material: PBMCs or T cells enriched from blood (not recorded which). The CDR3 nucleotides read TGTGCCAGCAGCTTTACTGCAACTAATGAAAAACTGTTTTTT. The encoded protein is CASSFTATNEKLFF. Based on the CDR3 plus reference TRBV5-6 and TRBJ1-4, the full variable domain is DAGVTQSPTHLIKTRGQQVTLRCSPKSGHDTVSWYQQALGQGPQFIFQYYEEEERQRGNFPDRFSGHQFPNYSSELNVNALLLGDSALYLCASSFTATNEKLFFGSGTQLSVL.